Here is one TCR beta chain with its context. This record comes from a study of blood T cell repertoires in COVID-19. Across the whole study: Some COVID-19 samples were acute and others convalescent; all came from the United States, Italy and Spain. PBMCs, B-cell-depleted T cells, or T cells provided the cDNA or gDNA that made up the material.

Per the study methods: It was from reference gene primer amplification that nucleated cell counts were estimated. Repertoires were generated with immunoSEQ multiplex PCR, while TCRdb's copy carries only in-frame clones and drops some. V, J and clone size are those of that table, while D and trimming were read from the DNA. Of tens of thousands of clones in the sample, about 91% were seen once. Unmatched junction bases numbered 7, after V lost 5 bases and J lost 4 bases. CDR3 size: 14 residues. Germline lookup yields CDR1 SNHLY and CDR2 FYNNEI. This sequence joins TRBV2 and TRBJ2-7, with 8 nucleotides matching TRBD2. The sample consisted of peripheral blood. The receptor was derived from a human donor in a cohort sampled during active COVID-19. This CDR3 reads CASSSPGGRYEQYV. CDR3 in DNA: TGTGCCAGCAGTTCCCCGGGGGGGAGGTACGAGCAGTACGTC.